The next 21 T cell receptor beta chains were all read from a single sample in a study of blood T cell repertoires in COVID-19. Here immunoSEQ multiplex PCR was the method, and the copy in TCRdb shows in-frame clones only, minus some. The sample consists of 80,000 to 100,000 clones, 85% to 90% of them appearing once. Sequenced: peripheral blood. All receptors derive from a human donor with active COVID-19. The donor label of this sample is uncertain.

The V gene is TRBV10-2, the J gene TRBJ2-7; D may be TRBD1 (6 bases). Germline CDR1 is WSHSY and CDR2 is SAAADI. This CDR3 contains 15 residues. Between the trimmed V and J ends, which lost 5 bases and 1 base, there was a span of 15 bases. Here the CDR3 DNA reads TGCGCCAGCAGTCCCCGGACAGTTCCGTCCTACGAGCAGTACTTC. It is translated as CASSPRTVPSYEQYF.

This chain connects TRBV6-5 to TRBJ1-1, with 7 bases fitting TRBD1. The germline V gene encodes CDR1 MNHEY and CDR2 SVGAGI. This CDR3 comprises 13 residues. V lost 6 bases, J lost 10 bases, and 11 bases stayed unmatched. CDR3 in DNA: TGTGCCAGCAGGCGGACAGGCCGGGACTTAGCTTTCTTT. The encoded protein is CASRRTGRDLAFF.

The chain combines TRBV15 with TRBJ2-3; 10 bases agree with TRBD2. The V gene end was trimmed by 0 bases and the J gene end by 7 bases; junction bases not matched to a gene: 10. CDR1 and CDR2 from the germline V gene are LNHNV and YYDKDF (reference sequence). There are 17 residues in the CDR3. CDR3 in amino acids: CATSRDLAGESRNTQYF. In nucleotides, the CDR3 is TGTGCCACCAGCAGAGATCTAGCGGGGGAGTCCCGCAATACGCAGTATTTT.

J is TRBJ1-6 and V is TRBV5-1, with D possibly being TRBD1 (6 bases). This CDR3 is 16 amino acids long. Germline values: CDR1 SGHRS, CDR2 YFSETQ. The V gene lost 3 bases and the J gene lost 5 bases, with 15 bases spanning the gap. CDR3 DNA: TGCGCCAGCAGCTCAAGAGGGACACTTCATAATTCACCCCTCCACTTT. Its protein product is CASSSRGTLHNSPLHF.

The gene calls are TRBV24-1 and TRBJ1-5; tentatively, D is TRBD1 (6 bases). The CDR3 has 16 amino acids. Germline CDR1 reads KGHDR; CDR2 reads SFDVKD. Trimming stripped 1 base from V and 1 base from J, with 10 bases between. CDR3 region: CATSDLWDKSNQPQHF. DNA for the CDR3: TGTGCCACCAGTGATTTATGGGACAAGAGCAATCAGCCCCAGCATTTT.

This rearrangement joins TRBV10-1 to TRBJ1-4, with a weak D call TRBD1 (6 bases). Per germline, CDR1 WNHNN and CDR2 SYGVQD (reference sequence). The CDR3 totals 15 residues. The V gene lost 5 bases and the J gene lost 3 bases, with 13 bases spanning the gap. The CDR3 here is CASSPNRASNEKLFF. The CDR3 DNA reads TGCGCCAGCAGTCCTAACAGGGCCTCTAATGAAAAACTGTTTTTT.

This sequence joins TRBV12-5 and TRBJ2-1, with TRBD2 identical over 9 bases. Losses at the gene ends were 3 bases for V and 5 bases for J; bases not matched to a gene: 14. The CDR3 is 18 residues long. Germline values: CDR1 LGHNT, CDR2 FRNRAP. The CDR3 nucleotides read TGTGCTAGTGGTTTCACCACCCAAAGCGGGGGGATTCACAATGAGCAGTTCTTC. As protein: CASGFTTQSGGIHNEQFF.

The chain joins TRBV5-1 to TRBJ2-7, with TRBD2 identical over 10 bases. The germline CDR1 and CDR2 sequences are SGHRS and YFSETQ. V shed 2 bases, J shed 2 bases, and the junction held 7 bases outside the gene matches. CDR3 size: 16 residues. CDR3 coding DNA: TGCGCCAGCAGCTTAAGTAGGACTAGCGGAACCTACGAGCAGTACTTC. Amino acids: CASSLSRTSGTYEQYF.

V usage is TRBV20-1 and J usage is TRBJ2-3, with D possibly matching TRBD2 (6 bases). Germline CDR1 reads DFQATT; CDR2 reads SNEGSKA (reference sequence). V lost 3 bases, J lost 0 bases, and 10 bases lay in between. There are 14 residues in the CDR3. CDR3 in amino acids: CSASWGTSTDTQYF. The CDR3 DNA reads TGCAGTGCTAGTTGGGGGACTAGCACAGATACGCAGTATTTT.

This chain connects TRBV7-2 to TRBJ2-5; 10 bases map to TRBD2. CDR3 length: 16 amino acids. V gave up 5 bases and J gave up 5 bases; unmatched junction bases: 11. Germline CDR1 and CDR2: SGHTA and FQGNSA. This chain's CDR3 is CASSPKQRGGLETQYF. The CDR3 coding sequence is TGTGCCAGCAGCCCTAAGCAGCGGGGGGGCCTTGAGACCCAGTACTTC.

This rearrangement joins TRBV6-5 to TRBJ2-5; D unclear. Deletions cut 2 bases from V and 2 bases from J, with 12 bases between. CDR1 MNHEY and CDR2 SVGAGI come from the germline V gene. The CDR3 runs 15 residues. The CDR3 loop is CASSYHNTRQETQYF. In DNA form, the CDR3 reads TGTGCCAGCAGTTACCATAACACCCGTCAAGAGACCCAGTACTTC.

The chain couples TRBV3-1 (or the pseudogene TRBV3-2) to TRBJ2-7; 9 bases align to TRBD1. The CDR3 runs 15 residues. Looked up from germline, CDR1 is LGHDT and CDR2 is YNNKEL (reference sequence). J was trimmed by 3 bases and V by 4 bases; bases with no gene match: 7. CDR3 coding DNA: TGTGCCAGCAGCCGACCCGGGACAGGGCACTACGAGCAGTACTTC. Translated: CASSRPGTGHYEQYF.

The chain has TRBV19 and TRBJ2-1; TRBD2 matches at 8 bases. CDR3 length equals 13 residues. With 10 bases clipped from V and 0 bases from J, the junction kept 2 bases outside the gene matches. Germline V lookup: CDR1 LNHDA, CDR2 SQIVND (reference sequence). The CDR3: CATGTSSYNEQFF. In DNA form, the CDR3 reads TGTGCCACTGGGACTAGCTCCTACAATGAGCAGTTCTTC.

Remarks on this clone: Germline and junction disagree at one end, which may indicate a read error. V gene TRBV7-7 combines with J gene TRBJ2-3; maybe TRBD1 (5 bases). The CDR3 length is 15 residues. CDR1 and CDR2 (germline): SSHAT, FNYEAQ (reference sequence). In DNA form, the CDR3 reads TGTGCTAGCAGCTTAAGGCAGGGTAGCACAGATACGCAGTATTTT. It is translated as CASSLRQGSTDTQYF.

The gene calls are TRBV5-4 and TRBJ1-1; a possible D gene is TRBD1 (5 bases). CDR3 length: 15 residues. V gave up 5 bases and J gave up 5 bases, with 19 bases separating them. The germline V gene has CDR1 SGHNT and CDR2 YYREEE (reference sequence). Here the CDR3 reads CASSRGGASRTEAFF. The CDR3 nucleotides are TGTGCCAGCAGTCGAGGAGGGGCTTCGAGAACTGAAGCTTTCTTT.

The genes are TRBV6-2 or TRBV6-3 and TRBJ2-2; 8 bases align to TRBD1. Germline CDR1 reads MNHEY; CDR2 reads SVGEGT. The length of the CDR3 is 16 residues. The ends lost 6 bases at V and 2 bases at J; junction bases unmatched: 8. This CDR3 reads CASSDRTGLNTGELFF. CDR3 coding DNA: TGTGCCAGCAGCGATCGGACAGGGCTCAACACCGGGGAGCTGTTTTTT.

The chain employs TRBV5-5 and TRBJ1-3; D remains ambiguous. There are 13 residues in the CDR3. Germline V gene data show CDR1 as SGHKS and CDR2 as YYEKEE (reference sequence). Trimming stripped 0 bases from V and 6 bases from J, with 7 bases between. CDR3: CASSLGNTNTIYF. The CDR3 coding sequence is TGTGCCAGCAGCTTGGGAAACACAAACACCATATATTTT.

The rearrangement uses TRBV5-4 and TRBJ1-1; 10 bases fit TRBD1. The CDR3 contains 15 residues. Germline lookup yields CDR1 SGHNT and CDR2 YYREEE (reference sequence). V trimming: 2 bases; J trimming: 5 bases; junction bases outside the gene matches: 6. The CDR3 sequence is CASSLGSGQGTEAFF. The CDR3 coding sequence is TGTGCCAGCAGCTTAGGTTCGGGACAGGGGACTGAAGCTTTCTTT. Supplemented by reference TRBV5-4 and TRBJ1-1, the full variable domain reads ETGVTQSPTHLIKTRGQQVTLRCSSQSGHNTVSWYQQALGQGPQFIFQYYREEENGRGNFPPRFSGLQFPNYSSELNVNALELDDSALYLCASSLGSGQGTEAFFGQGTRLTVV.

The chain uses TRBV10-3 and TRBJ2-1, with 9 bases aligning to TRBD1. The CDR3 is 13 amino acids. Unmatched junction bases numbered 3, after V lost 2 bases and J lost 10 bases. Germline loops: CDR1 ENHRY, CDR2 SYGVKD. CDR3 region: CAISEGQGLEQFF. DNA of the CDR3: TGTGCCATCAGTGAGGGACAGGGGCTGGAGCAGTTCTTC.

The rearrangement uses TRBV24-1 and TRBJ1-2, with D perhaps matching TRBD1 (5 bases). This CDR3 is 14 amino acids long. The V end lost 7 bases, the J end lost 5 bases, and 16 bases lay between the germline ends. Germline V gene sequence: CDR1 KGHDR, CDR2 SFDVKD. CDR3 coding DNA: TGTGCCACCAGCCCGGGAGGGGCGTCTTATGGCTACACCTTC. Its translation: CATSPGGASYGYTF.

The chain is built from TRBV28 and TRBJ1-1; 11 nucleotides align to TRBD1. CDR3 length: 17 amino acids. Germline V gene data show CDR1 as MDHEN and CDR2 as SYDVKM. Trimming took 6 bases from V and 0 from J; bases not matched to a gene: 9. The CDR3 nucleotides are TGTGCCAGCAGAGAGGGGGACAGGGGGTTCTTGAACACTGAAGCTTTCTTT. Translation gives CASREGDRGFLNTEAFF.